Shown below are 24 T cell receptor beta chains from a single sample sequenced in a study of blood T cell repertoires in COVID-19. The method was immunoSEQ multiplex PCR; TCRdb's version includes in-frame clones alone and lacks a portion of them. The sample lists approximately 210,000 clones, 65% to 85% seen once, with roughly 4.5% in the top ten. Material for sequencing was PBMCs or T cells enriched from blood (not recorded which). Every receptor here comes from a man under 40 with acute COVID-19.

The rearrangement joins TRBV28 to TRBJ2-6; TRBD1 matches at 8 bases. With 7 bases clipped from V and 0 bases from J, the junction kept 8 bases outside the gene matches. Germline CDR1 reads MDHEN; CDR2 reads SYDVKM. CDR3 length: 17 amino acids. The CDR3 bases are TGTGCCAGCAAACCGGGACAGGCCGACTCTGGGGCCAACGTCCTGACTTTC. This sequence encodes CASKPGQADSGANVLTF.

The rearrangement links TRBV30 to TRBJ1-6; TRBD1 matches 10 bases. V lost 6 bases and J lost 10; bases outside the gene matches: 12. CDR3 size: 15 residues. Per the germline V gene, CDR1 is GTSNPN and CDR2 is SVGIG (reference sequence). In DNA form, the CDR3 reads TGTGCCTGCCATACCGGGACAGGGGCGAACTCACCCCTCCACTTT. Protein: CACHTGTGANSPLHF.

This rearrangement joins TRBV28 to TRBJ1-2; D not certain. Trimming stripped 8 bases from V and 4 bases from J, with 11 bases between. Per the germline V gene, CDR1 is MDHEN and CDR2 is SYDVKM. The CDR3 runs 12 residues. The CDR3 nucleotides read TGTGCCAGCGCCGAGAAGAGCTATGGCTACACCTTC. Translation gives CASAEKSYGYTF.

The chain recombines TRBV6-1 with TRBJ1-6, with 10 positions matching TRBD1. V shed 1 base and J 11 bases; nucleotides not matched to a gene: 8. The CDR3 runs to 16 residues. Germline V gives CDR1 MNHNS, CDR2 SASEGT. In nucleotides, the CDR3 is TGTGCCAGCAGTGAAGTAAGGGACAGGGGTGTTCCACCCCTCCACTTT. Its translation is CASSEVRDRGVPPLHF.

V is TRBV9 and J is TRBJ2-3; D ambiguous. V was shortened by 0 bases and J by 0 bases, with 8 bases between the two germline ends. Looked up from germline, CDR1 is SGDLS and CDR2 is YYNGEE. The CDR3 is 15 amino acids. The CDR3 loop is CASSVGRFSTDTQYF. DNA for the CDR3: TGTGCCAGCAGCGTAGGCCGGTTTAGCACAGATACGCAGTATTTT.

This clone was recorded a few times. The chain has TRBV3-1 (or the pseudogene TRBV3-2) and TRBJ1-1; no clear D. The CDR3 is 14 amino acids. Germline values: CDR1 LGHDT, CDR2 YNNKEL (reference sequence). Between the trimmed V and J ends, which lost 2 bases and 0 bases, there was a span of 7 bases. CDR3 in amino acids: CASSQREMNTEAFF. CDR3 DNA sequence: TGTGCCAGCAGCCAACGAGAAATGAACACTGAAGCTTTCTTT.

The chain is built from TRBV6-5 and TRBJ2-3; 8 positions match TRBD2. Germline lookup yields CDR1 MNHEY and CDR2 SVGAGI. V shed 8 bases and J 4 bases; nucleotides not matched to a gene: 8. The CDR3 consists of 14 residues. The CDR3 here is CASAIAGLADTQYF. As DNA, the CDR3 is TGTGCCAGCGCAATAGCGGGGTTGGCAGATACGCAGTATTTT.

V gene TRBV2 combines with J gene TRBJ1-2; unclear D gene. With 10 bases removed from V and 2 bases from J, the gap between germline ends came to 11 bases. In germline, CDR1 is SNHLY, CDR2 FYNNEI. The length of the CDR3 is 12 residues. This CDR3 is CAIGSENYGYTF. DNA for the CDR3: TGTGCCATCGGGAGCGAAAACTATGGCTACACCTTC.

This clone has just one count. The chain employs TRBV27 and TRBJ1-2; 9 nucleotides align to TRBD1. The germline V gene has CDR1 MNHEY and CDR2 SMNVEV (reference sequence). This CDR3 has 15 amino acids. Germline trimming cut 5 bases from V and 4 bases from J; bases unmatched to any gene: 8. As DNA, the CDR3 is TGTGCCAGCAGTAGAGGAATGGGACAGGGCTATGGCTACACCTTC. Translating it yields CASSRGMGQGYGYTF.

This clone appeared a single time. The chain recombines TRBV7-9 with TRBJ1-1; 8 nucleotides match TRBD1. Per the germline V gene, CDR1 is SEHNR and CDR2 is FQNEAQ (reference sequence). The V gene end was trimmed by 5 bases and the J gene end by 10 bases; junction bases not matched to a gene: 6. The CDR3 has 12 amino acids. The CDR3 spells CASSLGQGRAFF. CDR3 nucleotide sequence: TGTGCCAGCAGCCTAGGACAGGGCCGAGCTTTCTTT.

CDR3 sequence (DNA): TGTGCCAGCAGCCTAGGACTAGCTCCGCCCACAAATGAGCAGTTCTTC. This translates into CASSLGLAPPTNEQFF. V is TRBV5-6 and J is TRBJ2-1, with 8 bases lining up with TRBD2. Germline V gene data show CDR1 as SGHDT and CDR2 as YYEEEE. Trimming took 4 bases from V and 7 from J; bases not matched to a gene: 13. The CDR3 has 16 residues.

The chain joins TRBV9 to TRBJ1-1; 10 positions match TRBD1. The germline gives CDR1 SGDLS, CDR2 YYNGEE. Trimming cost V 4 bases and J 4 bases; bases outside gene matches: 4. The CDR3 totals 14 residues. The CDR3 reads CASSRQGASTEAFF. CDR3 DNA sequence: TGTGCCAGCAGCAGACAGGGGGCGAGCACTGAAGCTTTCTTT. Combining the CDR3 with reference TRBV9 and TRBJ1-1 gives the whole variable domain DSGVTQTPKHLITATGQRVTLRCSPRSGDLSVYWYQQSLDQGLQFLIQYYNGEERAKGNILERFSAQQFPDLHSELNLSSLELGDSALYFCASSRQGASTEAFFGQGTRLTVV.

The chain has TRBV2 and TRBJ2-5; D is perhaps TRBD1 (5 bases). Trimming took off 8 bases at V and 4 bases at J, with 8 bases between the two ends. In germline, CDR1 is SNHLY, CDR2 FYNNEI. This CDR3 has 11 residues. The CDR3 here is CASARGETQYF. The CDR3 nucleotides are TGTGCCAGCGCTAGGGGAGAGACCCAGTACTTC.

The chain joins TRBV7-3 to TRBJ2-5; weak D call: TRBD2 (5 bases). V lost 0 bases to trimming and J lost 4 bases, with 12 bases between them. The CDR3 runs 15 residues. The germline V gene encodes CDR1 SGHTA and CDR2 FQGTGA. This CDR3 reads CASSLTTGNGETQYF. The CDR3 DNA reads as TGTGCCAGCAGCTTAACGACGGGGAACGGAGAGACCCAGTACTTC.

This clone has more than one count but fewer than ten. The chain joins TRBV6-2 or TRBV6-3 to TRBJ2-7, with a tentative D call TRBD1 (6 bases). The CDR3 is made up of 13 amino acids. Germline V gene data show CDR1 as MNHEY and CDR2 as SVGEGT. V lost 5 bases and J 3 bases, leaving 11 bases between the germline ends. The CDR3: CASSTGLVYEQYF. The CDR3 coding sequence is TGTGCCAGCAGTACAGGGCTGGTCTACGAGCAGTACTTC.

This clone was counted only a few times. The chain carries TRBV2 and TRBJ1-5; 8 bases match TRBD1. CDR1 is SNHLY, CDR2 FYNNEI, per germline. This CDR3 region has 15 residues. V dropped 3 bases and J dropped 2; count of bases not matched to a gene: 3. The CDR3 protein is CASSDAGQGNQPQHF. The CDR3 region has the DNA TGTGCCAGCAGTGATGCGGGACAGGGCAATCAGCCCCAGCATTTT.

This clone was seen more than once but under ten times. The V and J genes are TRBV12-3 or TRBV12-4 and TRBJ2-7, with D maybe TRBD1 (7 bases). Deletions cut 6 bases from V and 5 bases from J, with 14 bases between. This CDR3 region has 13 residues. CDR3 protein: CASREGAINEQYF. The CDR3 coding sequence is TGTGCCAGCAGGGAGGGGGCCATCAACGAGCAGTACTTC.

V and J are TRBV5-5 and TRBJ1-5; D not resolved. This CDR3 region has 13 residues. Germline V gives CDR1 SGHKS, CDR2 YYEKEE (reference sequence). Trimming removed 3 bases from V and 7 bases from J, with 11 bases in between. CDR3 region: CASSSTGKQPQHF. The CDR3 coding sequence is TGTGCCAGCAGCTCGACGGGGAAACAGCCCCAGCATTTT.

The chain recombines TRBV11-2 with TRBJ2-7; the match to TRBD1 covers 9 bases. J lost 4 bases, V lost 3 bases, and 1 base had no gene match. The CDR3 covers 13 residues. CDR1 and CDR2 (germline): SGHAT, FQNNGV. The CDR3 loop is CASSLGTGYEQYF. DNA for the CDR3: TGTGCCAGCAGCTTGGGGACAGGGTACGAGCAGTACTTC.

The chain couples TRBV3-1 (or the pseudogene TRBV3-2) to TRBJ1-2; the match to TRBD1 covers 10 bases. The junction had 15 bases not matched to a gene; V was cut back by 0 bases and J by 5 bases. The CDR3 has 19 residues. In germline, CDR1 is LGHDT, CDR2 YNNKEL (reference sequence). CDR3 in amino acids: CASSQEIDRGRGKGYGYTF. As DNA, the CDR3 is TGTGCCAGCAGCCAAGAAATCGACAGGGGGCGCGGGAAGGGTTATGGCTACACCTTC.

The chain combines TRBV29-1 with TRBJ1-2; a weak D match, TRBD1 (5 bases). Germline assignment: CDR1 SQVTM and CDR2 ANQGSEA. The CDR3 sequence is 13 residues long. Trimming shortened V by 5 bases and J by 3 bases, and 13 bases separated the two germline ends. The CDR3 loop reads CSVLFRDHYGYTF. In DNA, the CDR3 is TGCAGCGTTTTGTTCAGGGATCACTATGGCTACACCTTC.

The DNA of the CDR3 is TGTGCCAGCAGTTTAAAGCAAAGCTATGGCTACACCTTC. It specifies CASSLKQSYGYTF. This sequence joins TRBV27 and TRBJ1-2; D not certain. The CDR3 contains 13 residues. Germline assignment: CDR1 MNHEY and CDR2 SMNVEV (reference sequence). Between the trimmed V and J ends, which lost 2 bases and 4 bases, there was a span of 8 bases.

This chain uses TRBV24-1 with TRBJ1-2, with 7 bases aligning to TRBD1. CDR1 KGHDR and CDR2 SFDVKD come from the germline V gene. With 0 bases clipped from V and 8 bases from J, the junction kept 2 bases outside the gene matches. The CDR3 has 13 amino acids. CDR3 in DNA: TGTGCCACCAGTGATTTGCTAGGGGGCGGCTACACCTTC. It specifies CATSDLLGGGYTF.

The V call is TRBV9, the J call TRBJ2-5; 7 bases are a match to TRBD2. This CDR3 is built from 19 residues. V shed 0 bases, J shed 3 bases, and the junction held 17 bases outside the gene matches. Germline V gives CDR1 SGDLS, CDR2 YYNGEE. The CDR3 nucleotides read TGTGCCAGCAGCGTAGAGGGCCGGGAGGAGGACTACCCGAAAGAGACCCAGTACTTC. This encodes CASSVEGREEDYPKETQYF.